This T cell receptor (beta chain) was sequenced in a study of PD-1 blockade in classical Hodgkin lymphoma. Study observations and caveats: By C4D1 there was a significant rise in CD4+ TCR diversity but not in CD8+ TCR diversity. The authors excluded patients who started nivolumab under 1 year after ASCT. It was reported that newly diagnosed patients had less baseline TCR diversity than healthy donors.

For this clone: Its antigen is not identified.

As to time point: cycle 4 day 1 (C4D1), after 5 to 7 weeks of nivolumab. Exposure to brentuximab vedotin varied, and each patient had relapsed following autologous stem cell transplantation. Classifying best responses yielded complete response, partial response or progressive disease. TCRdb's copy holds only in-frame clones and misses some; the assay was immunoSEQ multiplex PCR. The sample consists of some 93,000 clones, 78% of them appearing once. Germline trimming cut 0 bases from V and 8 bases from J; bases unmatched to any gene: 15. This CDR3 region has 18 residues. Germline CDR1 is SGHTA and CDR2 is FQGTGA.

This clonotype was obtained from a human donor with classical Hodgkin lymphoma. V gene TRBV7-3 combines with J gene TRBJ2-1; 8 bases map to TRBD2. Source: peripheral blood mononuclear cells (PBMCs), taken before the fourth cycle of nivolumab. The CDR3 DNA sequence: TGTGCCAGCAGCTTAACCCCGATACCGGGGGGGCCAACCGATGAGCAGTTCTTC. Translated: CASSLTPIPGGPTDEQFF.